The T cell receptor beta chain described here comes from a study of T cells after yellow fever vaccination. Whole-study context: Each of the EM, EMRA, CM and Tscm memory subsets was sorted based on CD3, CD45RA, CCR7 and CD95.

TCR cDNA, made by 5'RACE template switching, carried an added universal primer site and UMIs. TCRdb redid the calling of the 5' RACE reads with MiXCR, one entry per CDR3 protein. Of 45,000 to 60,000 distinct CDR3 sequences in the sample, approximately 6% were seen once. This CDR3 has 19 residues. Trimming left V 1 base short and J 4 bases short, with 20 bases between. Germline-derived CDR1 and CDR2 are SGHVS and FQNEAQ. This clonotype appeared many times. This sequence was found in a young man who received the YFV17D yellow fever vaccine. The chain joins TRBV7-8 to TRBJ2-6; a possible D gene is TRBD2 (5 bases). Sample: PBMCs, either bulk or a sorted T-cell subset (CD4+, CD8+, memory, or dextramer-sorted; not recorded which), taken on the day of the yellow fever booster vaccination. CDR3 nucleotide sequence: TGTGCCAGCAGCTTAGGCCGGCGCGGGCTAGGACCGGGGGCCAACGTCCTGACTTTC. This gives the protein CASSLGRRGLGPGANVLTF.